This T cell receptor (beta chain) stems from a study of T cells in Graves' hyperthyroidism and ophthalmopathy. In the case of this clonotype: The antigen remains undetermined.

This CDR3 has 14 amino acids. J gave up 10 bases and V 5 bases, and 11 bases lay outside the gene matches. Germline V gene lookup returns CDR1 DFQATT and CDR2 SNEGSKA (reference sequence). Diagnoses were established using clinical symptoms, serum thyroxine and TRAb, thyroid ultrasound and orbital computed tomography. Study-level results: From stable hyperthyroidism, ophthalmopathy was separated by a 13 V-J model.

TCR beta CDR3 regions were amplified from RNA. First-round RT-PCR targeting the TCR CDR3 was performed with the HTBI primer set. Each CDR3 protein gets one entry after TCRdb re-called the multiplex PCR reads with MiXCR. The sample records some 340,000 distinct CDR3 sequences, approximately 15% being singletons. The gene calls are TRBV20-1 and TRBJ2-3; 11 positions agree with TRBD2. The clonotype was recovered from a woman aged 40 to 50 with Graves' ophthalmopathy. The specimen was blood. CDR3 nucleotides: TGCAGTGCTGCATATAGCGGGGGGGTTAATTCGCAGTATTTT. Amino acids: CSAAYSGGVNSQYF.